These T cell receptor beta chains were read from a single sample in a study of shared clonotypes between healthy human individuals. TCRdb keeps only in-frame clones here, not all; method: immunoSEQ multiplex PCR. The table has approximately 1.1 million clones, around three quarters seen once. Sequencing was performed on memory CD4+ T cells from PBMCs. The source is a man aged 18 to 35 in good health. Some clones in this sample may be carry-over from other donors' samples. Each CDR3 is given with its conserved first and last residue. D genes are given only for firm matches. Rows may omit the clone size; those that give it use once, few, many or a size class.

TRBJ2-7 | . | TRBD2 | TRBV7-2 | CASSLAGSGRGYEQYF | TGTGCCAGCAGCTTAGCCGGAAGCGGGAGGGGGTACGAGCAGTACTTC
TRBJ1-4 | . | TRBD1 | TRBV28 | CASRGTGGRTNEKLFF | TGTGCCAGCAGGGGGACAGGGGGCAGGACTAATGAAAAACTGTTTTTT
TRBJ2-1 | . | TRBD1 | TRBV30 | CAWSRTTGSYPYNEQFF | TGTGCCTGGAGTCGAACGACAGGGAGTTATCCCTACAATGAGCAGTTCTTC
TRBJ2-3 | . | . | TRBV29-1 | CSVELSAADTQYF | TGCAGCGTTGAACTAAGTGCGGCAGATACGCAGTATTTT
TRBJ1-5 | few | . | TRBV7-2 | CASSPRGGTDQPQHF | TGTGCCAGCAGCCCCAGAGGGGGGACGGATCAGCCCCAGCATTTT
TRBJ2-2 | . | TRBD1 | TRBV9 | CASSSRTGGLSTGELFF | TGTGCCAGCAGCTCGAGAACAGGGGGCCTTTCTACCGGGGAGCTGTTTTTT
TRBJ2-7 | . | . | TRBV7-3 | CASSKGDSYEQYF | TGTGCCAGCAGCAAGGGGGATTCCTACGAGCAGTACTTC
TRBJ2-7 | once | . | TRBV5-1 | CASSLRGYYEQYF | TGCGCCAGCAGCTTAAGGGGGTACTACGAGCAGTACTTC
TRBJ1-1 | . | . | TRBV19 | CASRPGRMNTEAFF | TGTGCCAGTAGGCCGGGCAGGATGAACACTGAAGCTTTCTTT
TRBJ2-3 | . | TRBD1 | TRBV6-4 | CASSERTGGFADTQYF | TGTGCCAGCAGTGAGAGGACAGGGGGTTTCGCAGATACGCAGTATTTT
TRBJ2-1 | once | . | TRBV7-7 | CASSLERQSNEQFF | TGTGCCAGCAGCTTAGAGCGGCAGTCCAATGAGCAGTTCTTC
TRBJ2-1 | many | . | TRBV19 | CATHGRADNEQFF | TGTGCCACTCACGGGAGAGCGGACAATGAGCAGTTCTTC
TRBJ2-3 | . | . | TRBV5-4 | CASSLAGGTTDTQYF | TGTGCCAGCAGCTTGGCAGGTGGGACCACAGATACGCAGTATTTT
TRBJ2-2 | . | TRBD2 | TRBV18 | CASSPTGLARGTGELFF | TGTGCCAGCTCACCGACGGGACTAGCGAGAGGAACCGGGGAGCTGTTTTTT
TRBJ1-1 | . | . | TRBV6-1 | CASSVGVTEAFF | TGTGCCAGCAGTGTGGGGGTCACTGAAGCTTTCTTT
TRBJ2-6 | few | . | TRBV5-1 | CASSMTSSGANVLTF | TGCGCCAGCAGCATGACCAGCTCTGGGGCCAACGTCCTGACTTTC
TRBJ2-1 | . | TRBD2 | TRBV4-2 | CASSPTGPGGSGNEQFF | TGTGCCAGCAGCCCCACCGGTCCGGGAGGATCGGGGAATGAGCAGTTCTTC
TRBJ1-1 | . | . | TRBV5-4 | CASSSLMGARNTEAFF | TGTGCCAGCAGCTCGCTTATGGGGGCGCGGAACACTGAAGCTTTCTTT
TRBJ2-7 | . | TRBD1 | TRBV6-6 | CASSRGQGASEQYF | TGTGCCAGCAGCCGCGGACAGGGGGCGTCAGAGCAGTACTTC
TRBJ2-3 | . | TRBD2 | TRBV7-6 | CASSPWTSGARTDTQYF | TGTGCCAGCAGCCCGTGGACTAGCGGAGCCCGCACAGATACGCAGTATTTT
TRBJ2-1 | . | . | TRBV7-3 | CASSVGGYSYNEQFF | TGTGCCAGCAGCGTGGGAGGCTACTCCTACAATGAGCAGTTCTTC
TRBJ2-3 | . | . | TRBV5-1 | CASRLGATDTQYF | TGCGCCAGCCGCCTTGGGGCCACAGATACGCAGTATTTT
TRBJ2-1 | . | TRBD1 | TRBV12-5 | CASGLQEGQVQFF | TGTGCTAGTGGTCTCCAGGAGGGACAGGTCCAGTTCTTC
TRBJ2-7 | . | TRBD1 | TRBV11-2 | CASSFQGAASYEQYF | TGTGCCAGCAGCTTCCAGGGGGCGGCCTCCTACGAGCAGTACTTC
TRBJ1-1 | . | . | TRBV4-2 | CASSLLSGGNTEAFF | TGTGCCAGCAGCCTCCTCTCCGGGGGTAACACTGAAGCTTTCTTT
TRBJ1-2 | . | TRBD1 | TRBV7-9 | CASSTLDREYGYTF | TGTGCCAGCAGCACCCTGGACAGGGAATATGGCTACACCTTC
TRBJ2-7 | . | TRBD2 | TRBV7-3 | CASSTSGMGYEQYF | TGTGCCAGCAGCACTAGCGGGATGGGCTACGAGCAGTACTTC
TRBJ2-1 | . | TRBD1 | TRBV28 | CAIEGQGAYNEQFF | TGTGCCATAGAGGGACAGGGGGCTTACAATGAGCAGTTCTTC
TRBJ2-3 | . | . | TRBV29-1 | CSVGRSDTDTQYF | TGCAGCGTTGGACGCTCAGACACAGATACGCAGTATTTT
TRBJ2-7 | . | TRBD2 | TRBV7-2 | CASSTQHGLAGFGYEQYF | TGTGCCAGCAGCACACAGCACGGACTAGCGGGCTTTGGATACGAGCAGTACTTC
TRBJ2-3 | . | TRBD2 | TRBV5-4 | CASSPGLAGASTDTQYF | TGTGCCAGCAGCCCAGGACTAGCGGGAGCTAGCACAGATACGCAGTATTTT
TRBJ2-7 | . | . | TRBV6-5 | CASSGRNYEQYF | TGTGCCAGCAGCGGGAGAAATTACGAGCAGTACTTC
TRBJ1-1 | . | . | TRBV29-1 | CSVFYGKRGDTEAFF | TGCAGCGTTTTTTACGGGAAACGGGGGGACACTGAAGCTTTCTTT
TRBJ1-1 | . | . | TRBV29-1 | CSVLISMGARAFF | TGCAGCGTACTTATATCGATGGGGGCTAGAGCTTTCTTT
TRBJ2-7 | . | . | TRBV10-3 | CAISGTVSYEQYF | TGTGCCATCTCCGGGACGGTCTCCTACGAGCAGTACTTC
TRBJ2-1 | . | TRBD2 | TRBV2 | CASSVLAGNNEQFF | TGTGCCAGCAGCGTACTAGCGGGAAACAATGAGCAGTTCTTC
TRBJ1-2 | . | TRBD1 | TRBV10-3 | CAIRPGQGRGYTF | TGTGCCATCAGGCCGGGACAGGGTCGGGGCTACACCTTC
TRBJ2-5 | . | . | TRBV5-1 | CASSFAGTSQETQYF | TGCGCCAGCAGCTTCGCCGGGACATCCCAAGAGACCCAGTACTTC
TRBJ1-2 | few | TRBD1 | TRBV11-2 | CASSSLTGGAGGYTF | TGTGCCAGCAGCTCCCTAACAGGGGGCGCTGGAGGCTACACCTTC